This passage covers 6 T cell receptor beta chains from one sample sequenced in a study of cytomegalovirus exposure and HLA in healthy donors. PCR used 60 Vbeta primers and 13 Jbeta primers. Clones were sequenced by immunoSEQ multiplex PCR, and TCRdb holds only the in-frame ones, with some missing. Of roughly 110,000 clones listed, 70% to 85% are singletons. What was sequenced was PBMCs. The receptors come from a woman between 18 and 30 years old in good health and CMV-seronegative.

The chain links TRBV27 to TRBJ1-1, with 8 bases matching TRBD1. V lost 5 bases, J lost 5 bases, and 7 bases stayed unmatched. Germline CDR1 is MNHEY and CDR2 is SMNVEV (reference sequence). The CDR3 consists of 14 residues. The CDR3 coding sequence is TGTGCCAGCAGTCCGAGACAGGGGAGGACTGAAGCTTTCTTT. Its protein is CASSPRQGRTEAFF.

The chain combines TRBV9 with TRBJ2-5; D might be TRBD2 (5 bases). Germline V gene data show CDR1 as SGDLS and CDR2 as YYNGEE. The CDR3 runs 14 residues. The V gene lost 0 bases and the J gene lost 0 bases, with 6 bases spanning the gap. DNA for the CDR3: TGTGCCAGCAGCGTAGGGAGGTACCAAGAGACCCAGTACTTC. Its translation: CASSVGRYQETQYF.

The chain couples TRBV5-1 to TRBJ1-1; D may be TRBD1 (6 bases). Germline values: CDR1 SGHRS, CDR2 YFSETQ. The V end was cut by 4 bases, the J end by 4 bases, with 14 bases between. CDR3 length equals 14 residues. CDR3 protein: CASSIQGSGTEAFF. CDR3 DNA sequence: TGCGCCAGCAGCATCCAGGGGTCAGGCACTGAAGCTTTCTTT.

The CDR3 coding sequence is TGTGCCTGGAGTGTAAGGGGAAGGCCCACTGAAGCTTTCTTT. It specifies CAWSVRGRPTEAFF. The chain has TRBV30 and TRBJ1-1; D may be TRBD1 (5 bases). Germline V gene sequence: CDR1 GTSNPN, CDR2 SVGIG (reference sequence). The ends were cut back, 0 bases at V and 4 bases at J, with 12 bases in the middle. The CDR3 totals 14 residues.

The CDR3 DNA reads TGTGCCAGCAGCCAGGGTGGGGCGGGGGGCCTTGATACGCAGTATTTT. Amino acid sequence: CASSQGGAGGLDTQYF. The chain has TRBV4-2 and TRBJ2-3; 8 bases fit TRBD2. Looked up from germline, CDR1 is LGHNA and CDR2 is YNFKEQ. CDR3 length equals 16 residues. V lost 3 bases to trimming and J lost 6 bases; unmatched junction nucleotides: 11.

The rearrangement joins TRBV29-1 to TRBJ2-1; 8 bases line up with TRBD2. The CDR3 runs to 16 residues. Germline values: CDR1 SQVTM, CDR2 ANQGSEA. With 2 bases clipped from V and 2 bases from J, the junction kept 8 bases outside the gene matches. The DNA for the CDR3 is TGCAGCGTTGAAAGGGGGGGCGGGGGGCCCTACAATGAGCAGTTCTTC. Protein: CSVERGGGGPYNEQFF.